One sample yielded the 29 T cell receptor beta chains listed below, sequenced in a study of cytomegalovirus exposure and HLA in healthy donors. PCR involved 60 Vbeta and 13 Jbeta primers. The assay was immunoSEQ multiplex PCR, and TCRdb's table has in-frame clones only and misses some. This sample has 100,000 to 150,000 clones, with 75% found just once. The sequenced sample was PBMCs. These receptors were collected from a woman between 50 and 59 years old in good health and CMV-seronegative.

This clone was counted only a few times. This chain joins TRBV7-2 and TRBJ1-1, with D unresolved. This CDR3 has 12 residues. Germline-derived CDR1 and CDR2 are SGHTA and FQGNSA. The CDR3 reads CAEAGLDTEAFF. The CDR3 nucleotides read TGTGCTGAGGCGGGTCTAGACACTGAAGCTTTCTTT. The whole variable domain, filled in from reference TRBV7-2 and TRBJ1-1, reads GAGVSQSPSNKVTEKGKDVELRCDPISGHTALYWYRQSLGQGLEFLIYFQGNSAPDKSGLPSDRFSAERTGGSVSTLTIQRTQQEDSAVYLCAEAGLDTEAFFGQGTRLTVV.

The V call is TRBV2, the J call TRBJ1-2, with a tentative D call TRBD1 (6 bases). V lost 1 base to trimming and J lost 1 base, with 10 bases between them. The CDR3 spans 15 residues. Germline V gene data show CDR1 as SNHLY and CDR2 as FYNNEI. The CDR3 DNA reads TGTGCCAGCAGTGAAGGGCCAGGGGTTAACTATGGCTACACCTTC. It translates to CASSEGPGVNYGYTF.

The J gene is TRBJ2-2, the V gene TRBV5-5; 13 bases fit TRBD2. CDR1 and CDR2 from the germline V gene are SGHKS and YYEKEE (reference sequence). This CDR3 region has 16 residues. With 0 bases clipped from V and 6 bases from J, the junction kept 2 bases outside the gene matches. CDR3 bases: TGTGCCAGCAGCTTGGTACTAGCGGGAGGGCCCGGGGAGCTGTTTTTT. Its protein product is CASSLVLAGGPGELFF. The whole variable domain, filled in from reference TRBV5-5 and TRBJ2-2, reads DAGVTQSPTHLIKTRGQQVTLRCSPISGHKSVSWYQQVLGQGPQFIFQYYEKEERGRGNFPDRFSARQFPNYSSELNVNALLLGDSALYLCASSLVLAGGPGELFFGEGSRLTVL.

The chain links TRBV5-8 to TRBJ2-7; TRBD2 aligns across 8 bases. The CDR3 loop spans 14 amino acids. V was pared by 4 bases and J by 3 bases, with 6 bases of the junction left unmatched. Per germline, CDR1 SGHTS and CDR2 YDEGEE. This CDR3 is CASSLAGAIYEQYF. The CDR3 DNA sequence: TGTGCCAGCAGCCTAGCGGGTGCCATCTACGAGCAGTACTTC. Variable domain in full (rest from reference TRBV5-8 and TRBJ2-7): EAGVTQSPTHLIKTRGQQATLRCSPISGHTSVYWYQQALGLGLQFLLWYDEGEERNRGNFPPRFSGRQFPNYSSELNVNALELEDSALYLCASSLAGAIYEQYFGPGTRLTVT.

The chain joins TRBV20-1 to TRBJ2-5; unclear D gene. The V gene lost 1 base and the J gene lost 2 bases, with 2 bases spanning the gap. Germline V gene lookup returns CDR1 DFQATT and CDR2 SNEGSKA (reference sequence). This CDR3 has 11 amino acids. CDR3 loop: CSARVQETQYF. The CDR3 DNA follows: TGCAGTGCTAGAGTACAAGAGACCCAGTACTTC.

With respect to this clone: A junction end diverges from the germline sequence, so it may reflect a read error. The rearrangement links TRBV7-9 to TRBJ2-7; 15 positions agree with TRBD2. This CDR3 spans 16 amino acids. Germline values: CDR1 SEHNR, CDR2 FQNEAQ (reference sequence). The CDR3 loop reads CSSSFPGLAGGDEQYF. The CDR3 DNA sequence: TGTTCCAGCAGCTTTCCGGGACTAGCGGGAGGCGACGAGCAGTACTTC.

Concerning this clone: The sample holds other DNA sequences that translate to the same CDR3. This chain links TRBV5-1 with TRBJ1-1; D gene unclear. CDR3 length equals 13 residues. The V gene lost 2 bases and the J gene lost 5 bases, with 10 bases spanning the gap. Germline CDR1 and CDR2: SGHRS and YFSETQ. DNA of the CDR3: TGCGCCAGCAGCTTCGGCGGGCTAACTGAAGCTTTCTTT. Protein sequence: CASSFGGLTEAFF. Drawing the rest from reference TRBV5-1 and TRBJ1-1, the complete variable domain is KAGVTQTPRYLIKTRGQQVTLSCSPISGHRSVSWYQQTPGQGLQFLFEYFSETQRNKGNFPGRFSGRQFSNSRSEMNVSTLELGDSALYLCASSFGGLTEAFFGQGTRLTVV.

The CDR3 loop reads CASSTGARSTDTQYF. DNA of the CDR3: TGTGCCAGCAGTACAGGGGCGAGGAGCACAGATACGCAGTATTTT. The V gene is TRBV27, the J gene TRBJ2-3; 7 bases fit TRBD1. CDR3 length: 15 residues. In germline, CDR1 is MNHEY, CDR2 SMNVEV (reference sequence). J lost 0 bases, V lost 5 bases, and 5 bases had no gene match.

The chain is built from TRBV6-5 and TRBJ1-1; D is perhaps TRBD1 (5 bases). The CDR3 length is 14 residues. In germline, CDR1 is MNHEY, CDR2 SVGAGI. Trimming took 7 bases from V and 3 from J, leaving 15 bases between them. The CDR3 DNA is TGTGCCAGCACCCCGGGGGAGGTTGACACTGAAGCTTTCTTT. The encoded protein is CASTPGEVDTEAFF.

The V gene is TRBV27, the J gene TRBJ1-1; 10 bases agree with TRBD1. J was trimmed by 6 bases and V by 2 bases; bases with no gene match: 9. Germline CDR1 reads MNHEY; CDR2 reads SMNVEV (reference sequence). This CDR3 spans 16 amino acids. The CDR3 DNA reads TGTGCCAGCAGTTTAATGGTCGGGACAGGGGCCCCTGAAGCTTTCTTT. Its translation: CASSLMVGTGAPEAFF.

This clone appeared a few times. This sequence joins TRBV2 and TRBJ1-6; the D gene is possibly TRBD1 (5 bases). V shed 4 bases and J shed 9 bases, with 10 bases lying between them. CDR1 is SNHLY, CDR2 FYNNEI, per germline. This CDR3 comprises 13 residues. CDR3 nucleotides: TGTGCCAGCAGTGGGGGGGAAGTTTCACCCCTCCACTTT. This gives the protein CASSGGEVSPLHF.

CDR3 bases: TGTGCCAGCAGCTTAGAGAGGGACACTGAAGCTTTCTTT. Amino acids: CASSLERDTEAFF. The rearrangement joins TRBV7-3 to TRBJ1-1; D is uncertain. This CDR3 is 13 amino acids long. The germline gives CDR1 SGHTA, CDR2 FQGTGA. V lost 2 bases and J 3 bases, leaving 7 bases between the germline ends.

This sequence joins TRBV30 and TRBJ1-2; D gene unclear. The CDR3 totals 16 residues. Germline-derived CDR1 and CDR2 are GTSNPN and SVGIG (reference sequence). The V gene lost 0 bases and the J gene lost 4 bases, with 18 bases spanning the gap. CDR3 coding DNA: TGTGCCTGGAGTGTATCGAGCCTGGTTTCCTTCTATGGCTACACCTTC. Amino acids: CAWSVSSLVSFYGYTF.

The V and J genes are TRBV28 and TRBJ2-7, with D unresolved. Trimming took 7 bases from V and 5 from J, leaving 18 bases between them. This CDR3 is built from 14 residues. Germline V lookup: CDR1 MDHEN, CDR2 SYDVKM. The CDR3: CASMVGARRNEQYF. The CDR3 DNA reads TGTGCCAGCATGGTGGGCGCCCGTCGCAACGAGCAGTACTTC.

This chain connects TRBV18 to TRBJ2-2, with D unclear. Trimming cost V 3 bases and J 9 bases, with 11 bases left between them. The germline V gene encodes CDR1 KGHSH and CDR2 LQKENI. The CDR3 is 13 amino acids. The DNA of the CDR3 is TGTGCCAGCTCACCGGAGAGGCAGCGGGAGCTGTTTTTT. Translated: CASSPERQRELFF.

The V gene is TRBV5-1, the J gene TRBJ2-3, with 9 nucleotides matching TRBD1. The germline V gene encodes CDR1 SGHRS and CDR2 YFSETQ. V shed 3 bases and J 6 bases; nucleotides not matched to a gene: 2. The CDR3 covers 13 residues. The CDR3 bases are TGCGCCAGCAGCTGGGGACAGGGTGATACGCAGTATTTT. It is translated as CASSWGQGDTQYF.

The chain has TRBV9 and TRBJ1-3, with 8 bases that match TRBD1. The CDR3 is 15 amino acids. Trimming removed 4 bases from V and 2 bases from J; junction bases left unmatched: 5. Germline V CDR1 and CDR2: SGDLS, YYNGEE. CDR3 in DNA: TGTGCCAGCAGCTTCCTGACAGGGGCTGGAAACACCATATATTTT. This codes for CASSFLTGAGNTIYF.

This sequence joins TRBV30 and TRBJ1-6; 9 bases match TRBD1. Trimming took 1 base from V and 10 from J; bases not matched to a gene: 11. The germline CDR1 and CDR2 sequences are GTSNPN and SVGIG (reference sequence). The CDR3 has 16 residues. The DNA of the CDR3 is TGTGCCTGGAGTGGAGATTTAACAGGGGGCGAGTCACCCCTCCACTTT. This translates into CAWSGDLTGGESPLHF.

This clone turned up a few times. The chain carries TRBV19 and TRBJ1-1, with TRBD1 as a possible D gene (6 bases). The ends were cut back, 6 bases at V and 3 bases at J, with 11 bases in the middle. The CDR3 is made up of 13 amino acids. Germline V CDR1 and CDR2: LNHDA, SQIVND (reference sequence). The CDR3 DNA reads TGTGCCAGTAGCGCGGGGGGCTACACTGAAGCTTTCTTT. Its translation is CASSAGGYTEAFF.

This rearrangement joins TRBV7-9 to TRBJ2-7; 11 bases fit TRBD2. The V segment lost 1 base and the J segment 3 bases; nucleotides outside the gene matches: 2. CDR3 length: 15 residues. From germline, CDR1 is SEHNR and CDR2 FQNEAQ (reference sequence). The CDR3 is CASSLGGTSGYEQYF. The CDR3 DNA reads as TGTGCCAGCAGCTTAGGAGGGACTAGCGGCTACGAGCAGTACTTC. Full variable domain (remainder filled in from reference TRBV7-9 and TRBJ2-7): DTGVSQNPRHKITKRGQNVTFRCDPISEHNRLYWYRQTLGQGPEFLTYFQNEAQLEKSRLLSDRFSAERPKGSFSTLEIQRTEQGDSAMYLCASSLGGTSGYEQYFGPGTRLTVT.

The CDR3 here is CASSLLDGDNTEAFF. CDR3 coding DNA: TGTGCCAGCAGCCTCCTCGACGGAGATAACACTGAAGCTTTCTTT. The chain combines TRBV5-6 with TRBJ1-1; no clear D gene. This CDR3 is 15 amino acids long. V was trimmed by 4 bases and J by 2 bases, leaving 15 bases between them. The germline gives CDR1 SGHDT, CDR2 YYEEEE.

This clone was counted between two and nine times. The CDR3 DNA reads as TGTGCCAGCGGGAGCATCTACAATGAGCAGTTCTTC. The encoded protein is CASGSIYNEQFF. The rearrangement joins TRBV6-6 to TRBJ2-1; TRBD2 might be the D (5 bases). The CDR3 has 12 residues. Germline V gives CDR1 MNHNY, CDR2 SVGAGI (reference sequence). V lost 8 bases, J lost 3 bases, and 8 bases lay in between.

This clone came up a few times. This chain uses TRBV19 with TRBJ2-1, with TRBD2 identical over 7 bases. The CDR3 contains 16 residues. The junction had 10 bases not matched to a gene; V was cut back by 1 base and J by 7 bases. Per the germline V gene, CDR1 is LNHDA and CDR2 is SQIVND (reference sequence). The CDR3 bases are TGTGCCAGTAGTATAGTGGGTACAATTAGCGGGAATGAGCAGTTCTTC. This gives the protein CASSIVGTISGNEQFF. The whole variable domain, remainder taken from reference TRBV19 and TRBJ2-1, is DGGITQSPKYLFRKEGQNVTLSCEQNLNHDAMYWYRQDPGQGLRLIYYSQIVNDFQKGDIAEGYSVSREKKESFPLTVTSAQKNPTAFYLCASSIVGTISGNEQFFGPGTRLTVL.

The V and J genes are TRBV6-5 and TRBJ2-7, with 7 bases matching TRBD1. The CDR3 contains 12 residues. J was trimmed by 6 bases and V by 6 bases; bases with no gene match: 5. Germline V CDR1 and CDR2: MNHEY, SVGAGI. CDR3 sequence: CASRYRQGEQYF. The CDR3 DNA follows: TGTGCCAGCAGGTACAGACAGGGCGAGCAGTACTTC.

V and J are TRBV4-3 and TRBJ2-7, with 7 bases aligning to TRBD2. Germline V lookup: CDR1 LGHNA, CDR2 YSLEER. The CDR3 runs 15 residues. The J segment lost 1 base and the V segment lost 1 base, leaving 4 bases of the junction unmatched. CDR3 sequence (DNA): TGCGCCAGCAGCCAAGTTGGGGAGGGTTCCTACGAGCAGTACTTC. As protein: CASSQVGEGSYEQYF.

CDR3 DNA: TGTGCCATCAGTGAGCGGAGCTCCTACAATGAGCAGTTCTTC. This translates into CAISERSSYNEQFF. V gene TRBV10-3 combines with J gene TRBJ2-1, with unresolved D. The CDR3 runs 14 residues. CDR1 and CDR2 (germline): ENHRY, SYGVKD. Trimming removed 2 bases at V and 0 bases at J, with 5 bases between.

The rearrangement links TRBV2 to TRBJ2-5; D uncertain. Germline V gene lookup returns CDR1 SNHLY and CDR2 FYNNEI. The V and J ends lost 6 bases and 9 bases respectively, with 11 bases between them. The length of the CDR3 is 11 residues. CDR3 loop: CASSTGSAQYF. CDR3 sequence (DNA): TGTGCCAGCAGCACCGGGTCAGCCCAGTACTTC.

The chain joins TRBV4-2 to TRBJ2-7; 9 bases line up with TRBD1. V was pared by 2 bases and J by 4 bases, with 3 bases of the junction left unmatched. The CDR3 has 14 amino acids. The germline V gene has CDR1 LGHNA and CDR2 YNFKEQ. The CDR3 loop reads CASSQTGTGYEQYF. DNA for the CDR3: TGTGCCAGCAGCCAAACCGGGACAGGGTACGAGCAGTACTTC.

The chain recombines TRBV6-1 with TRBJ2-1; 9 nucleotides agree with TRBD2. The germline V gene has CDR1 MNHNS and CDR2 SASEGT. The CDR3 covers 15 residues. V shed 3 bases and J 2 bases; nucleotides not matched to a gene: 2. The CDR3, as DNA: TGTGCCAGCAGTGATAGACTAGCGGCCTACAATGAGCAGTTCTTC. It codes for CASSDRLAAYNEQFF.